The clone carrying this T cell receptor (beta chain) showed up just a few times. This specimen comes from a study of blood T cell repertoires in COVID-19. Study summary: Samples representing acute and convalescent COVID-19 were sourced from the United States, Italy and Spain. T cells, B-cell-depleted T cells, or PBMCs supplied cDNA or gDNA.

Deletions cut 4 bases from V and 3 bases from J, with 12 bases between. Germline values: CDR1 GTSNPN, CDR2 SVGIG (reference sequence). This CDR3 contains 13 residues. The authors' processing: Amplified reference gene primers provided the basis for estimating nucleated cell counts. Profiled with immunoSEQ multiplex PCR; TCRdb holds only in-frame clones, not every one. That table gives V, J and clone size, and the DNA gave D and trimming. The sample yields over 85,000 clones, more than 75% seen once. The clonotype originates from a woman between 50 and 59 years old with acute or convalescent COVID-19. The genes are TRBV30 and TRBJ1-1, with D unclear. The source material was peripheral blood. The CDR3 sequence: CAWKRLMYTEAFF. CDR3 nucleotide sequence: TGTGCCTGGAAGCGGTTAATGTACACTGAAGCTTTCTTT.